These 25 T cell receptor beta chains originate from one sample sequenced in a study of CD8 T cells in Susac syndrome. An input of about 0.5 to 1 ug of RNA was subjected to reverse transcription using random hexamers. TCRdb recomputed calls from the immunoSEQ multiplex PCR reads with MiXCR, one row per CDR3 protein. Of approximately 140,000 distinct CDR3 sequences listed, over 75% were seen once; the top ten hold roughly 0.5%. Sequenced material: CD8+ T cells from PBMCs. The receptor set was obtained from a human donor with multiple sclerosis.

J is TRBJ2-7 and V is TRBV5-8, with D unclear. CDR3 length: 13 amino acids. In germline, CDR1 is SGHTS, CDR2 YDEGEE. V was clipped by 4 bases and J by 0 bases, with 8 bases between them. Here the CDR3 DNA reads TGTGCCAGCAGCCCAGGAGTCTCCTACGAGCAGTACGTC. It codes for CASSPGVSYEQYV.

The rearrangement links TRBV6-5 to TRBJ2-3; 14 bases align to TRBD2. Germline loops: CDR1 MNHEY, CDR2 SVGAGI. The ends lost 2 bases at V and 4 bases at J; junction bases unmatched: 5. The CDR3 totals 17 residues. The chain's CDR3 is CASSYLGTSGSADTQYF. The CDR3 nucleotides are TGTGCCAGCAGTTACCTGGGGACTAGCGGGAGTGCAGATACGCAGTATTTT.

V gene TRBV7-6 combines with J gene TRBJ2-5; 10 bases are a match to TRBD2. V lost 5 bases and J lost 5; bases outside the gene matches: 8. Germline loops: CDR1 SGHVS, CDR2 FNYEAQ. The CDR3 totals 15 residues. CDR3 DNA: TGTGCCAGCAGCAAGGGACTAGCGAGGGGGGAGACCCAGTACTTC. Translating it yields CASSKGLARGETQYF.

This chain links TRBV7-9 with TRBJ1-2; no clear D. V gave up 5 bases and J gave up 2 bases, with 15 bases separating them. CDR1 is SEHNR, CDR2 FQNEAQ, per germline (reference sequence). The CDR3 has 15 residues. The CDR3 sequence: CASSTSLGGNYGYTF. In DNA form, the CDR3 reads TGTGCCAGCAGCACTTCCTTAGGAGGGAACTATGGCTACACCTTC.

V is TRBV19 and J is TRBJ2-1; D possibly corresponds to TRBD2 (5 bases). The length of the CDR3 is 14 residues. Trimming removed 5 bases at V and 0 bases at J, with 8 bases between. The germline CDR1 and CDR2 sequences are LNHDA and SQIVND (reference sequence). The chain's CDR3 is CASSWRISYNEQFF. CDR3 DNA sequence: TGTGCCAGTAGTTGGAGGATCTCCTACAATGAGCAGTTCTTC.

The chain joins TRBV25-1 to TRBJ2-2, with 9 positions matching TRBD2. Germline CDR1 is MGHDK and CDR2 is SYGVNS. Trimming at V came to 4 bases and at J to 1 base, leaving 22 bases not matched to a gene. The CDR3 runs 22 residues. The CDR3, as DNA: TGTGCCAGCAGTGCCCTCCCACCCAGTATCCTGACTAGCGGAGGGAACACCGGGGAGCTGTTTTTT. Its translation is CASSALPPSILTSGGNTGELFF.

V gene TRBV2 combines with J gene TRBJ1-1; D is unclear. Trimming stripped 3 bases from V and 1 base from J, with 6 bases between. The CDR3 spans 13 residues. Germline CDR1 reads SNHLY; CDR2 reads FYNNEI. The CDR3 loop is CASSDVGNTEAFF. The CDR3 DNA reads TGTGCCAGCAGTGATGTAGGGAACACTGAAGCTTTCTTT.

This chain joins TRBV3-1 and TRBJ1-2; 7 bases fit TRBD1. Trimming at V came to 4 bases and at J to 4 bases, leaving 3 bases not matched to a gene. This CDR3 spans 13 amino acids. Germline values: CDR1 LGHDT, CDR2 YNNKEL (reference sequence). The CDR3 DNA is TGTGCCAGCAGCCGACGGGACAGCTATGGCTACACCTTC. Its protein is CASSRRDSYGYTF.

This clonotype was observed a handful of times. V usage is TRBV6-5 and J usage is TRBJ2-1; 12 nucleotides agree with TRBD2. Per the germline V gene, CDR1 is MNHEY and CDR2 is SVGAGI. The V gene end was trimmed by 3 bases and the J gene end by 9 bases; junction bases not matched to a gene: 12. The CDR3 extends over 17 amino acids. CDR3 nucleotides: TGTGCCAGCAGTTATGCCTCTTCTAGCGGGAGGGCCACTGAGCAGTTCTTC. Its translation: CASSYASSSGRATEQFF.

This clonotype was detected only a few times. One junction end does not reproduce the germline sequence, and a read error may be involved. V gene TRBV12-3 or TRBV12-4 combines with J gene TRBJ2-1; 11 nucleotides line up with TRBD2. This CDR3 is 14 amino acids long. CDR3 DNA sequence: TGTGCCAGCAGTCTAGCGGGAGGCTGGAATGAGCAGTTCTTC. As protein: CASSLAGGWNEQFF.

The chain couples TRBV4-1 to TRBJ1-1, with a tentative D call TRBD1 (5 bases). V was pared by 4 bases and J by 0 bases, with 12 bases between. CDR3 size: 15 residues. The germline V gene has CDR1 MGHRA and CDR2 YSYEKL. The CDR3 loop is CASSPMGTLNTEAFF. CDR3 nucleotide sequence: TGCGCCAGCAGCCCCATGGGGACTCTGAACACTGAAGCTTTCTTT.

V is TRBV11-2 and J is TRBJ1-1; D unresolved. The CDR3 is 11 amino acids. CDR1 and CDR2 from the germline V gene are SGHAT and FQNNGV. The CDR3 nucleotides are TGTGTCCTGGCCCCGAACACTGAAGCTTTCTTT. Protein product: CVLAPNTEAFF.

The gene calls are TRBV27 and TRBJ1-5; no clear D gene. The CDR3 has 14 residues. The V end lost 2 bases, the J end lost 0 bases, and 5 bases lay between the germline ends. CDR1 MNHEY and CDR2 SMNVEV come from the germline V gene (reference sequence). The CDR3 sequence: CASSLTYSNQPQHF. The CDR3 DNA reads TGTGCCAGCAGTTTAACCTATAGCAATCAGCCCCAGCATTTT.

This clonotype has more than one count but fewer than ten. This chain uses TRBV24-1 with TRBJ1-5, with D uncertain. Germline V gene data show CDR1 as KGHDR and CDR2 as SFDVKD. V was trimmed by 4 bases and J by 4 bases, leaving 10 bases between them. The CDR3 has 14 amino acids. CDR3: CATSDSDWNQPQHF. Written as DNA, the CDR3 is TGTGCCACCAGTGACTCGGATTGGAATCAGCCCCAGCATTTT.

This chain uses TRBV9 with TRBJ2-1; 9 bases are shared with TRBD2. The CDR3 is 13 residues long. In germline, CDR1 is SGDLS, CDR2 YYNGEE. Trimming cost V 2 bases and J 8 bases; bases outside gene matches: 2. The CDR3 nucleotides are TGTGCCAGCAGCGTTAGCGGGAGCGATGAGCAGTTCTTC. It translates to CASSVSGSDEQFF.

This chain uses TRBV28 with TRBJ1-2; D remains ambiguous. The V end lost 6 bases, the J end lost 8 bases, and 13 bases lay between the germline ends. CDR3 length: 12 residues. Germline V gene data show CDR1 as MDHEN and CDR2 as SYDVKM. DNA for the CDR3: TGTGCCAGCAGGCCACAAACGATAGGCTACACCTTC. Residues: CASRPQTIGYTF.

The chain has TRBV7-9 and TRBJ1-2; TRBD1 might be the D (5 bases). Germline V gene sequence: CDR1 SEHNR, CDR2 FQNEAQ (reference sequence). The CDR3 is 15 amino acids. The V end was cut by 4 bases, the J end by 1 base, with 13 bases between. The CDR3: CASSSRQGDNYGYTF. CDR3 DNA: TGTGCCAGCAGCTCGCGGCAGGGAGATAACTATGGCTACACCTTC.

V and J are TRBV7-9 and TRBJ1-2; 8 positions agree with TRBD1. In germline, CDR1 is SEHNR, CDR2 FQNEAQ (reference sequence). V dropped 0 bases and J dropped 0; count of bases not matched to a gene: 9. This CDR3 region has 18 residues. The CDR3 DNA reads as TGTGCCAGCAGCTTAGCCCGCCTGGGACAGGCATCTAACTATGGCTACACCTTC. Translated, it gives CASSLARLGQASNYGYTF.

This chain links TRBV25-1 with TRBJ1-5; perhaps TRBD1 as D (6 bases). Germline V gene lookup returns CDR1 MGHDK and CDR2 SYGVNS. V lost 6 bases and J 7 bases, leaving 22 bases between the germline ends. CDR3 length: 16 amino acids. The CDR3 is CASSANRDNFSQPQHF. In DNA form, the CDR3 reads TGTGCCAGCAGCGCAAACCGGGACAATTTTTCCCAGCCCCAGCATTTT.

The CDR3 DNA reads as TGCGCCAGCAGCCAAGATGCCTCCGGACAGCCCCAGCATTTT. Its translation is CASSQDASGQPQHF. V usage is TRBV4-1 and J usage is TRBJ1-5; D gene ambiguous. There are 14 residues in the CDR3. The germline V gene encodes CDR1 MGHRA and CDR2 YSYEKL. V was trimmed by 0 bases and J by 7 bases, leaving 10 bases between them.

This rearrangement joins TRBV20-1 to TRBJ2-3; 7 bases are a match to TRBD1. Germline assignment: CDR1 DFQATT and CDR2 SNEGSKA (reference sequence). There are 13 residues in the CDR3. V trimming: 6 bases; J trimming: 2 bases; junction bases outside the gene matches: 5. For the CDR3, the DNA is TGCAGTGCCCGACAGGGAATCACAGATACGCAGTATTTT. It specifies CSARQGITDTQYF.

This chain links TRBV7-9 with TRBJ2-3, with TRBD2 matching 8 bases. The CDR3 spans 18 residues. CDR1 is SEHNR, CDR2 FQNEAQ, per germline (reference sequence). The V and J ends lost 4 bases and 5 bases, in that order; junction bases with no gene match: 17. DNA of the CDR3: TGTGCCAGCAGCTCCCGCCTGGCGGGGGGCCCGTTTAAAGATACGCAGTATTTT. Protein product: CASSSRLAGGPFKDTQYF.

This clonotype was seen just once. The chain has TRBV5-6 and TRBJ1-3; 7 nucleotides line up with TRBD1. V shed 7 bases, J shed 4 bases, and the junction held 11 bases outside the gene matches. The CDR3 totals 15 residues. CDR1 is SGHDT, CDR2 YYEEEE, per germline. CDR3 sequence (DNA): TGTGCCAGCGCCATCGAGGGGGCTCAAGGAAACACCATATATTTT. Amino acid sequence: CASAIEGAQGNTIYF. Using reference TRBV5-6 and TRBJ1-3 for the parts outside the CDR3, the full variable domain is DAGVTQSPTHLIKTRGQQVTLRCSPKSGHDTVSWYQQALGQGPQFIFQYYEEEERQRGNFPDRFSGHQFPNYSSELNVNALLLGDSALYLCASAIEGAQGNTIYFGEGSWLTVV.

The chain carries TRBV27 and TRBJ1-6; a weak D match, TRBD1 (6 bases). CDR1 and CDR2 from the germline V gene are MNHEY and SMNVEV (reference sequence). V gave up 5 bases and J gave up 11 bases, with 16 bases separating them. The CDR3 totals 14 residues. The CDR3 spells CASSKSGGRTPLHF. For the CDR3, the DNA is TGTGCCAGCAGTAAATCGGGGGGCCGGACACCCCTCCACTTT.

This sequence joins TRBV13 and TRBJ1-2; 9 bases fit TRBD1. Germline CDR1 and CDR2: PRHDT and FYEKMQ (reference sequence). V gave up 5 bases and J gave up 8 bases; unmatched junction bases: 3. The CDR3 has 12 residues. CDR3 nucleotide sequence: TGTGCCAGCAGCCGGGGACAGGGAGGCTACACCTTC. It is translated as CASSRGQGGYTF. Based on the CDR3 plus reference TRBV13 and TRBJ1-2, the full variable domain is AAGVIQSPRHLIKEKRETATLKCYPIPRHDTVYWYQQGPGQDPQFLISFYEKMQSDKGSIPDRFSAQQFSDYHSELNMSSLELGDSALYFCASSRGQGGYTFGSGTRLTVV.